This is a list of T cell receptor beta chains from one sample in a study of a mutant IDH1 vaccine in newly diagnosed glioma. These receptors are not linked to any known antigen. The table came from immunoSEQ multiplex PCR; TCRdb's copy has only in-frame clones and leaves some out. In the table there are under 45,000 clones, approximately 82% of which are singletons. Sequencing used PBMCs, obtained from a glioma patient whose treatment included an IDH1 peptide vaccine. The receptors were gathered from a man younger than 30 with glioma. Some clones in this sample may be carry-over from other donors' samples. Each CDR3 is given with its conserved first and last residue. D genes are given only for firm matches. Clone size is stated in some rows and not others, as once, few, many or a class when expanded.

CDR3nt: TGTGCCAGTACCAAAAAGGGCAGGGGGCGCTGGACTGAAGCTTTCTTT; CDR3aa: CASTKKGRGRWTEAFF; j_gene: TRBJ1-1; v_gene: TRBV19; d_gene: TRBD1; abundance: few
CDR3nt: TGCGCCAGCAGCCGCGCGGAAGAAACCGGGACATTTAAGGCGAACACTGAAGCTTTCTTT; CDR3aa: CASSRAEETGTFKANTEAFF; j_gene: TRBJ1-1; v_gene: TRBV4-1; d_gene: -; abundance: -
CDR3nt: TGTGCCAGCCCCACCGTCACCGGGGAGCTGTTTTTT; CDR3aa: CASPTVTGELFF; j_gene: TRBJ2-2; v_gene: TRBV6-6; d_gene: -; abundance: -
CDR3nt: TGTGCCAGCCTCCTTATAGCGGGAACCGGGGACAATGAGCAGTTCTTC; CDR3aa: CASLLIAGTGDNEQFF; j_gene: TRBJ2-1; v_gene: TRBV7-2; d_gene: TRBD2; abundance: -
CDR3nt: TGTGCCAGCAGCGGCGGCACTAGCGGAGATACGCAGTATTTT; CDR3aa: CASSGGTSGDTQYF; j_gene: TRBJ2-3; v_gene: TRBV9; d_gene: TRBD2; abundance: -
CDR3nt: TGTGCCAGCAGCCCCTGGACAGCGAACACTGAAGCTTTCTTT; CDR3aa: CASSPWTANTEAFF; j_gene: TRBJ1-1; v_gene: TRBV7-8; d_gene: -; abundance: -
CDR3nt: TGTGCCAGCAGTGAAGCGTTAAGGGTCACTAATGAAAAACTGTTTTTT; CDR3aa: CASSEALRVTNEKLFF; j_gene: TRBJ1-4; v_gene: TRBV6-1; d_gene: -; abundance: -
CDR3nt: TGTGCCAGTAGCCTGACAGTTAACTATGGCTACACCTTC; CDR3aa: CASSLTVNYGYTF; j_gene: TRBJ1-2; v_gene: TRBV19; d_gene: -; abundance: -
CDR3nt: TGTGCCAGCGGAAGCCAAAGAGCGCGGAGGTCCTCCTACGAGCAGTACTTC; CDR3aa: CASGSQRARRSSYEQYF; j_gene: TRBJ2-7; v_gene: TRBV9; d_gene: -; abundance: -
CDR3nt: TGTGCCAGCAGCTCTAGCGGGAGGGAAGTCAGCACCTACAATGAGCAGTTCTTC; CDR3aa: CASSSSGREVSTYNEQFF; j_gene: TRBJ2-1; v_gene: TRBV25-1; d_gene: TRBD2; abundance: -
CDR3nt: TGTGCCAGCTCACCACCGGGACAGGGCTACGAGCAGTACTTC; CDR3aa: CASSPPGQGYEQYF; j_gene: TRBJ2-7; v_gene: TRBV18; d_gene: TRBD1; abundance: -
CDR3nt: TGTGCCAGCAGCACGACTAACTCTGGGGCCAACGTCCTGACTTTC; CDR3aa: CASSTTNSGANVLTF; j_gene: TRBJ2-6; v_gene: TRBV9; d_gene: -; abundance: -
CDR3nt: TGCGCCAGCAGCAGGCTCTCCTACAATGAGCAGTTCTTC; CDR3aa: CASSRLSYNEQFF; j_gene: TRBJ2-1; v_gene: TRBV5-1; d_gene: -; abundance: -
CDR3nt: TGTGCCAGCAGTAAACAGGGGTCTGGCATCACCGGGGAGCTGTTTTTT; CDR3aa: CASSKQGSGITGELFF; j_gene: TRBJ2-2; v_gene: TRBV2; d_gene: TRBD1; abundance: -
CDR3nt: TGTGCCAGCAGTCCCGGGACAGGGAATCTCAATCAGCCCCAGCATTTT; CDR3aa: CASSPGTGNLNQPQHF; j_gene: TRBJ1-5; v_gene: TRBV7-9; d_gene: TRBD1; abundance: -
CDR3nt: TGCAGCGTCTGGTTAGGTGAGCAGTTCTTC; CDR3aa: CSVWLGEQFF; j_gene: TRBJ2-1; v_gene: TRBV29-1; d_gene: -; abundance: -
CDR3nt: TGTGCCAGCAGCCTCCAGACAGGGAGATATGGCTACACCTTC; CDR3aa: CASSLQTGRYGYTF; j_gene: TRBJ1-2; v_gene: TRBV5-5; d_gene: TRBD1; abundance: -
CDR3nt: TGTGCCAGCAGGGAGGCGACCAACACAGATACGCAGTATTTT; CDR3aa: CASREATNTDTQYF; j_gene: TRBJ2-3; v_gene: TRBV2; d_gene: -; abundance: -
CDR3nt: TGTGCCAGCAGCCCGGATATAAGGGGGACCACTAATGAAAAACTGTTTTTT; CDR3aa: CASSPDIRGTTNEKLFF; j_gene: TRBJ1-4; v_gene: TRBV7-9; d_gene: -; abundance: -
CDR3nt: TGCGCCAGCAGCCGTCGACAGGGCACAGATACGCAGTATTTT; CDR3aa: CASSRRQGTDTQYF; j_gene: TRBJ2-3; v_gene: TRBV4-1; d_gene: -; abundance: -
CDR3nt: TGTGCCAGCTCATCGACAGGGTACAATCAGCCCCAGCATTTT; CDR3aa: CASSSTGYNQPQHF; j_gene: TRBJ1-5; v_gene: TRBV18; d_gene: TRBD1; abundance: -
CDR3nt: TGTGCCAGCAGCGGAATAAAGAACACTGAAGCTTTCTTT; CDR3aa: CASSGIKNTEAFF; j_gene: TRBJ1-1; v_gene: TRBV9; d_gene: -; abundance: few
CDR3nt: TGTGCCAGCACCCTCGGGTCCGGGTTTAATGAAAAACTGTTTTTT; CDR3aa: CASTLGSGFNEKLFF; j_gene: TRBJ1-4; v_gene: TRBV7-8; d_gene: -; abundance: once
CDR3nt: TGTGCCAGCAGTCACGGCCTAGTTTACGAGCAGTACTTC; CDR3aa: CASSHGLVYEQYF; j_gene: TRBJ2-7; v_gene: TRBV27; d_gene: -; abundance: once
CDR3nt: TGTGCCAGCAGCCGGGAGACTAGCCAACCAAACAATGAGCAGTTCTTC; CDR3aa: CASSRETSQPNNEQFF; j_gene: TRBJ2-1; v_gene: TRBV5-7; d_gene: TRBD2; abundance: -
CDR3nt: TGTGCCTGGACGCGGGGCCTTGAGGCTTTCTTT; CDR3aa: CAWTRGLEAFF; j_gene: TRBJ1-1; v_gene: TRBV30; d_gene: -; abundance: few
CDR3nt: TGTGCCAGCAGCGGGTTAGCGGGGGCTGCAGATACGCAGTATTTT; CDR3aa: CASSGLAGAADTQYF; j_gene: TRBJ2-3; v_gene: TRBV9; d_gene: TRBD2; abundance: -
CDR3nt: TGTGCCAGCAGCTTAGTAGGACAGGGGGATGATGGCTACACCTTC; CDR3aa: CASSLVGQGDDGYTF; j_gene: TRBJ1-2; v_gene: TRBV7-9; d_gene: TRBD1; abundance: -
CDR3nt: TGTGCCAGCAGTTTACAGGAGATCAATCAGCCCCAGCATTTT; CDR3aa: CASSLQEINQPQHF; j_gene: TRBJ1-5; v_gene: TRBV6-6; d_gene: -; abundance: -